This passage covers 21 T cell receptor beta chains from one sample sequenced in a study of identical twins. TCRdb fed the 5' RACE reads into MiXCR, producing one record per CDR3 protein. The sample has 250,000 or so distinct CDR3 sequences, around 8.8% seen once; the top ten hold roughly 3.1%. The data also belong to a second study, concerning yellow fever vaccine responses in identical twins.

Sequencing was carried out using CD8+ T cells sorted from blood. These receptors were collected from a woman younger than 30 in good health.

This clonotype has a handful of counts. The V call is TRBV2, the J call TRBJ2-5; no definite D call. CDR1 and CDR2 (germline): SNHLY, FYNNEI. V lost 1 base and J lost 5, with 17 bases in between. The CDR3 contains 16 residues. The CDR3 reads CASSEVNRSGRETQYF. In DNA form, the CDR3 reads TGTGCCAGCAGTGAAGTCAATAGGTCCGGGCGGGAGACCCAGTACTTC.

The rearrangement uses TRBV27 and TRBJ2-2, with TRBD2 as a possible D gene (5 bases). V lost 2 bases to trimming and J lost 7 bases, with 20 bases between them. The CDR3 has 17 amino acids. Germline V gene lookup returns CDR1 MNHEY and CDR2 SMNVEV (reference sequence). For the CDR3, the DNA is TGTGCCAGCAGTTTAGGCCCAGATTCGGGGATTGGCGGGGAGCTGTTTTTT. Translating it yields CASSLGPDSGIGGELFF.

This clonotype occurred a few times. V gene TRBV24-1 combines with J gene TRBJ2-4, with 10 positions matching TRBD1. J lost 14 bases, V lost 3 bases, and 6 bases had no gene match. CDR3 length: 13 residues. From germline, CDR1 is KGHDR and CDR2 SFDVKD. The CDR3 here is CATSDVLGTGEYF. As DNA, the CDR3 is TGTGCCACCAGTGATGTCCTAGGGACAGGGGAGTACTTC.

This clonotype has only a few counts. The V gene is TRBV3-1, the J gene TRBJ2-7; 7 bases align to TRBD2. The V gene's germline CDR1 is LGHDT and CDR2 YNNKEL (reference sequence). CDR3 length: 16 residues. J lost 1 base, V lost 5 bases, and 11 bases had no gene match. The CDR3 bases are TGTGCCAGCAGCACACCCTTTGGGGGGGGATCCTACGAGCAGTACTTC. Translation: CASSTPFGGGSYEQYF.

The CDR3 region has the DNA TGCAGCGTGGACGGGGGCTCCTACGAGCAGTACTTC. This sequence encodes CSVDGGSYEQYF. The gene calls are TRBV29-1 and TRBJ2-7; D might be TRBD2 (6 bases). CDR3 length equals 12 residues. Germline assignment: CDR1 SQVTM and CDR2 ANQGSEA. Trimming shortened V by 6 bases and J by 0 bases, and 9 bases separated the two germline ends.

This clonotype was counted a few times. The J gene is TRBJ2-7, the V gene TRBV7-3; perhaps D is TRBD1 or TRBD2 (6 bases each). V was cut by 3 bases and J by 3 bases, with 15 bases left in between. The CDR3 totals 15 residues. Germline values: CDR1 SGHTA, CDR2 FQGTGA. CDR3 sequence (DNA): TGTGCCAGCAGCTTTTTCGGGGGCCCCTACTACGAGCAGTACTTC. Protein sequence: CASSFFGGPYYEQYF. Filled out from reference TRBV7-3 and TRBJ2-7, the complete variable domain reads GAGVSQTPSNKVTEKGKYVELRCDPISGHTALYWYRQSLGQGPEFLIYFQGTGAADDSGLPNDRFFAVRPEGSVSTLKIQRTERGDSAVYLCASSFFGGPYYEQYFGPGTRLTVT.

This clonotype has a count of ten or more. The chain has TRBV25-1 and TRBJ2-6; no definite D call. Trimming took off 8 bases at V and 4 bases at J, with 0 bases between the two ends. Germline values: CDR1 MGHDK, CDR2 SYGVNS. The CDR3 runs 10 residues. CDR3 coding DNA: TGTGCCAGCGGGGCCAACGTCCTGACTTTC. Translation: CASGANVLTF.

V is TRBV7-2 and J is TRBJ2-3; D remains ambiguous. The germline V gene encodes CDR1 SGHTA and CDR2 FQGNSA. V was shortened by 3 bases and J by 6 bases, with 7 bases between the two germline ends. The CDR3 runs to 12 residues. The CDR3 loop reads CASSFPSDTQYF. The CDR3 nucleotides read TGTGCCAGCAGCTTCCCTTCGGATACGCAGTATTTT.

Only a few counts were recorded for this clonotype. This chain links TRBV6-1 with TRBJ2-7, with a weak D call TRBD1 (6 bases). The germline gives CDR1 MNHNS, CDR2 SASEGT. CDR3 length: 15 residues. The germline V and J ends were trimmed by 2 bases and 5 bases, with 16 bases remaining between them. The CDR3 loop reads CASSEWSGEYDEQYF. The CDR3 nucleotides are TGTGCCAGCAGTGAATGGTCAGGGGAGTATGACGAGCAGTACTTC.

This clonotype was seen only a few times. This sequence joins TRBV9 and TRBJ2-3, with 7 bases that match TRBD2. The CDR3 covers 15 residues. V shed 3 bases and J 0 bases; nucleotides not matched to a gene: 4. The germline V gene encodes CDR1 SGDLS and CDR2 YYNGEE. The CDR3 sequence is CASSGAGISTDTQYF. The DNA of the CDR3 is TGTGCCAGCAGCGGAGCGGGGATCAGCACAGATACGCAGTATTTT.

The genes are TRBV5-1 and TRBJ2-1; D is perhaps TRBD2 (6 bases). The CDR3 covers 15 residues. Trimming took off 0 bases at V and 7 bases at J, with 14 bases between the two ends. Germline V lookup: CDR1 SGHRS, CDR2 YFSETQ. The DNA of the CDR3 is TGCGCCAGCAGCTTGGAGTCTAGCGCTGAGAATGAGCAGTTCTTC. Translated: CASSLESSAENEQFF. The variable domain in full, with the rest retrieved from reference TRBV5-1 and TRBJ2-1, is KAGVTQTPRYLIKTRGQQVTLSCSPISGHRSVSWYQQTPGQGLQFLFEYFSETQRNKGNFPGRFSGRQFSNSRSEMNVSTLELGDSALYLCASSLESSAENEQFFGPGTRLTVL.

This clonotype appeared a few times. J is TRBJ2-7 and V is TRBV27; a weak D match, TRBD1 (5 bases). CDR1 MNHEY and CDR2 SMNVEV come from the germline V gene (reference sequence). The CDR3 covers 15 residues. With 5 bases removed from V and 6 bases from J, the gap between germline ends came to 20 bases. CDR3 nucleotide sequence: TGTGCCAGCAGTCAAGGGGAAATCGGTCTTTTCGAGCAGTACTTC. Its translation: CASSQGEIGLFEQYF.

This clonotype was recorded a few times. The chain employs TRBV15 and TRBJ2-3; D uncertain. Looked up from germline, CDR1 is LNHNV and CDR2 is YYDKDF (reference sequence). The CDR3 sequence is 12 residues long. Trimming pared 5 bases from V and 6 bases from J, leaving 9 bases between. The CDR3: CATSGLGDTQYF. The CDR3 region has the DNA TGTGCCACCAGCGGCCTAGGGGATACGCAGTATTTT.

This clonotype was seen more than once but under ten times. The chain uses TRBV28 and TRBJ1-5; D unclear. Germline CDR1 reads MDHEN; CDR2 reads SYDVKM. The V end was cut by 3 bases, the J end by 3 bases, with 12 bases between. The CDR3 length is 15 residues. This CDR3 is CASSFTLGNNQPQHF. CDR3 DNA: TGTGCCAGCAGTTTCACCCTGGGGAACAATCAGCCCCAGCATTTT.

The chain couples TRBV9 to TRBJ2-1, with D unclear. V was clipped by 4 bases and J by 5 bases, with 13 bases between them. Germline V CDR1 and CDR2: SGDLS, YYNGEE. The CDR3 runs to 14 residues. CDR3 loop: CASSPQETNNEQFF. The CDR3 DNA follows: TGTGCCAGCAGCCCCCAGGAGACCAACAATGAGCAGTTCTTC.

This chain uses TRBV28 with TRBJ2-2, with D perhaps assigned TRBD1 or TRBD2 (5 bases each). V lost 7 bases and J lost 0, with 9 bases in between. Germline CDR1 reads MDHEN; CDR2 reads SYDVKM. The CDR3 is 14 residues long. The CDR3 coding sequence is TGTGCCAGCAAGGGACCGGCGAACACCGGGGAGCTGTTTTTT. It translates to CASKGPANTGELFF. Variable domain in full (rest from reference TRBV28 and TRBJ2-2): DVKVTQSSRYLVKRTGEKVFLECVQDMDHENMFWYRQDPGLGLRLIYFSYDVKMKEKGDIPEGYSVSREKKERFSLILESASTNQTSMYLCASKGPANTGELFFGEGSRLTVL.

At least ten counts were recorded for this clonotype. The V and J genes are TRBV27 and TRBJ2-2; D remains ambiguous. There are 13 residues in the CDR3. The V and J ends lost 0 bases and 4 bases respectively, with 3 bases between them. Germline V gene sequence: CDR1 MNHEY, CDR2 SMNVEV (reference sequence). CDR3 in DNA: TGTGCCAGCAGTTTATCGACCACCGGGGAGCTGTTTTTT. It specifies CASSLSTTGELFF.

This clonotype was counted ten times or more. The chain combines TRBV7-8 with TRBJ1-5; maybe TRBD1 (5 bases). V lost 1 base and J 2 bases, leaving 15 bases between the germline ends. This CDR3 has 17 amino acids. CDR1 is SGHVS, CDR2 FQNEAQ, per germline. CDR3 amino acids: CASSLGYRGGGNQPQHF. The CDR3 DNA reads TGTGCCAGCAGCTTAGGCTACCGAGGAGGGGGCAATCAGCCCCAGCATTTT.

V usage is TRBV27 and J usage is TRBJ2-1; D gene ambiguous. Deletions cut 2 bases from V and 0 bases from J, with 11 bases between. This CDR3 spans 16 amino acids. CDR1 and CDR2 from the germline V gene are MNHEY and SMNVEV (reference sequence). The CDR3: CASSLSRDLSYNEQFF. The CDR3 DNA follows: TGTGCCAGCAGTTTAAGTCGTGACCTCTCCTACAATGAGCAGTTCTTC.

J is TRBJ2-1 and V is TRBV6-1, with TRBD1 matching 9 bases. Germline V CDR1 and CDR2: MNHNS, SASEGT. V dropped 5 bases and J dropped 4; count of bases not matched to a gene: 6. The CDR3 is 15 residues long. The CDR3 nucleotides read TGTGCCAGCAGTCCCGCCGGGACAGGGTACAATGAGCAGTTCTTC. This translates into CASSPAGTGYNEQFF.

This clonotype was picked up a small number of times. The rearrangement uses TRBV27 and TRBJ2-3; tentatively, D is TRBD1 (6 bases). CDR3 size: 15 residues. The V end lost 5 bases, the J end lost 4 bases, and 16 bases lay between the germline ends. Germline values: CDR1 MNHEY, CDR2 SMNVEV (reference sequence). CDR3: CASSRKGRGADTQYF. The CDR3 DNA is TGTGCCAGCAGTCGGAAAGGCAGGGGTGCAGATACGCAGTATTTT.